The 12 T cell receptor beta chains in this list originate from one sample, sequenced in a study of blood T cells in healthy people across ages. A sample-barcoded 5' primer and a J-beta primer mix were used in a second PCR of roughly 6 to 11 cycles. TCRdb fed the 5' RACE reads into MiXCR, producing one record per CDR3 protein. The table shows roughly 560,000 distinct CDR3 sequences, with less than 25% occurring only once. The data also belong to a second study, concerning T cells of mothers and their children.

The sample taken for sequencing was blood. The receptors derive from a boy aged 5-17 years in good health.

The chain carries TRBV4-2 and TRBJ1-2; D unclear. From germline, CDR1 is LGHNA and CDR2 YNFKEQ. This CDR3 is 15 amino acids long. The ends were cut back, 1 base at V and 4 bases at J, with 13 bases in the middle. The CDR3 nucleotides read TGTGCCAGCAGCCAAGCCACGGCGGTCGGCTATGGCTACACCTTC. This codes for CASSQATAVGYGYTF.

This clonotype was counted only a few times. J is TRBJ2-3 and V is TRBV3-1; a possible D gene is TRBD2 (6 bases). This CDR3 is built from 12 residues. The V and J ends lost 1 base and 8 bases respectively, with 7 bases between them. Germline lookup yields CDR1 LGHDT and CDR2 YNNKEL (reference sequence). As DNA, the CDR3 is TGTGCCAGCAGCCAAGCGGGAGCTACGCAGTATTTT. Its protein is CASSQAGATQYF.

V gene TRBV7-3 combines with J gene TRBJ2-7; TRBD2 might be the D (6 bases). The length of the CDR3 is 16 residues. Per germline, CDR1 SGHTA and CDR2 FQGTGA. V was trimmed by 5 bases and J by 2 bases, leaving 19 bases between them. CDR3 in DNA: TGTGCCAGCAGCACCGCGGGACGGTTGGAACCCTACGAGCAGTACTTC. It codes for CASSTAGRLEPYEQYF.

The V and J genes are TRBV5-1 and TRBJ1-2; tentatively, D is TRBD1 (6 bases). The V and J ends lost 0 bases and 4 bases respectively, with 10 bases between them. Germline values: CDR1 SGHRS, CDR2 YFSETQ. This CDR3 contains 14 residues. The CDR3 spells CASSLAAGVYGYTF. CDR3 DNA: TGCGCCAGCAGCTTGGCCGCAGGGGTCTATGGCTACACCTTC.

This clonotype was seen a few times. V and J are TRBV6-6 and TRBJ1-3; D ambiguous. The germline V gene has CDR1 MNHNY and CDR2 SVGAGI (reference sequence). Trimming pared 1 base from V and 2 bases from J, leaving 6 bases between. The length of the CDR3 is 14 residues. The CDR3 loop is CASSYWRPGNTIYF. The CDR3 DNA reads TGTGCCAGCAGTTACTGGCGGCCTGGAAACACCATATATTTT.

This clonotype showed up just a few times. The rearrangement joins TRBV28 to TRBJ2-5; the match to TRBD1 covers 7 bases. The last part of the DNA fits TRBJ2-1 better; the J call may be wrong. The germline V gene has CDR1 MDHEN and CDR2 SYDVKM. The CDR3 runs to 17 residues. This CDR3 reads CATQTGKRQGTYNEQFF. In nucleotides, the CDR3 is TGTGCCACCCAGACGGGGAAGAGACAGGGAACCTACAATGAGCAGTTCTTC.

The CDR3 protein is CAWTHTEPEAFF. The CDR3 coding sequence is TGTGCCTGGACCCACACGGAGCCTGAAGCTTTCTTT. V usage is TRBV30 and J usage is TRBJ1-1; no definite D call. The CDR3 sequence is 12 residues long. Germline CDR1 is GTSNPN and CDR2 is SVGIG (reference sequence). V dropped 4 bases and J dropped 6 bases, with 12 bases sitting between them.

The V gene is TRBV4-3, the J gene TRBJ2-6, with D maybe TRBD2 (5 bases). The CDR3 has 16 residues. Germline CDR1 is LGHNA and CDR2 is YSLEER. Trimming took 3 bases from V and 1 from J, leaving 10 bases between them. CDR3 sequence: CASSHTGKSGANVLTF. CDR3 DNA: TGCGCCAGCAGCCATACGGGGAAGTCTGGGGCCAACGTCCTGACTTTC.

The CDR3 loop reads CASSFSSGGETQYF. Here the CDR3 DNA reads TGTGCCAGCAGTTTTAGTTCGGGGGGAGAGACCCAGTACTTC. This chain connects TRBV27 to TRBJ2-1, with 7 bases that match TRBD2. The J call may be mistaken, given a closer DNA end match to TRBJ2-5. The length of the CDR3 is 14 residues. CDR1 and CDR2 from the germline V gene are MNHEY and SMNVEV (reference sequence).

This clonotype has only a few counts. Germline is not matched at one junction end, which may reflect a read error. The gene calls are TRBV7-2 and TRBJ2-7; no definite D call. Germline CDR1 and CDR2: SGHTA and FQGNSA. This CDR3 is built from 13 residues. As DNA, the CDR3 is TGTGCCAGCGGCTTAGGAGAAATCTACGAGCAGTACTTC. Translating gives CASGLGEIYEQYF.

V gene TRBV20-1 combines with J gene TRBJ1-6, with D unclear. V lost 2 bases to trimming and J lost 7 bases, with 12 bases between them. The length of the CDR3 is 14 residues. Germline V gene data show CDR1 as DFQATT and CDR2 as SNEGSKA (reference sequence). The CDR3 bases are TGCAGTGCTAGACTCGGGAGAACCAATTCACCCCTCCACTTT. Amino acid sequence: CSARLGRTNSPLHF.

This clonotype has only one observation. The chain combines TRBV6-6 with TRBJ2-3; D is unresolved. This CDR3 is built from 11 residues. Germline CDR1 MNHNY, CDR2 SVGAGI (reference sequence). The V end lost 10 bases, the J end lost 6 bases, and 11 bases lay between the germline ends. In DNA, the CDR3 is TGTGCCACCAAAGGCTATGATACGCAGTATTTT. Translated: CATKGYDTQYF.